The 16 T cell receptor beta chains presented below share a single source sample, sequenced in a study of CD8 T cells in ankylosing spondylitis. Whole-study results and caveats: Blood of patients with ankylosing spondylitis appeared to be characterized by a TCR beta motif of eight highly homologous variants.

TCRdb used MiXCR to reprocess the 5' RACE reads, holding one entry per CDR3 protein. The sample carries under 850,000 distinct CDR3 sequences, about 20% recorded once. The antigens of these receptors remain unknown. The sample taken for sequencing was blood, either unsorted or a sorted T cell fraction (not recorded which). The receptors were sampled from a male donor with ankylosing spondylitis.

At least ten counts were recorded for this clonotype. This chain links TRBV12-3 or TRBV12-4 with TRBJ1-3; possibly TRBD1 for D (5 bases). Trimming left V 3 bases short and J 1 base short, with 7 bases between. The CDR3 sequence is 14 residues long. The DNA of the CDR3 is TGTGCCAGCAGTTTTGGGGGTTCTGGAAACACCATATATTTT. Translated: CASSFGGSGNTIYF.

The DNA of the CDR3 is TGCGCCAGCAGCCCTACTAGACAGGGGGCAGCAGGTGAGCAGTACTTC. Translated: CASSPTRQGAAGEQYF. This rearrangement joins TRBV5-1 to TRBJ2-7, with TRBD1 matching over 10 bases. CDR3 size: 16 residues. Germline CDR1 SGHRS, CDR2 YFSETQ. J lost 7 bases, V lost 4 bases, and 14 bases had no gene match.

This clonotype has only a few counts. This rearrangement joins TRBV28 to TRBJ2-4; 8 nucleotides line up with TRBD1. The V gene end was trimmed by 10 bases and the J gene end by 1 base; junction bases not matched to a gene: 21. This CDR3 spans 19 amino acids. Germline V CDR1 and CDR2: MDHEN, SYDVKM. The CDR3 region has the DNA TGTGCCACCCAGATTCCCGGGACAGGAACTTCTACGGCCAAAAACATTCAGTACTTC. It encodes CATQIPGTGTSTAKNIQYF.

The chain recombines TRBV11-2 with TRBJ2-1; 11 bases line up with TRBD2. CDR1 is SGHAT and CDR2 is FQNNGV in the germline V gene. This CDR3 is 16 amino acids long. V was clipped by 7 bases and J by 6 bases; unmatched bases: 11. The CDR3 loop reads CASIAPLGTSGNEQFF. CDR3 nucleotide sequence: TGTGCCAGCATCGCGCCTCTCGGGACTAGCGGCAATGAGCAGTTCTTC.

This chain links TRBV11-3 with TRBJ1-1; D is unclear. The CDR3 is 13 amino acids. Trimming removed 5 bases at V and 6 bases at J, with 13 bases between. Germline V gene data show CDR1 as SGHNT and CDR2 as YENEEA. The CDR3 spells CASSPRWMPEAFF. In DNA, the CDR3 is TGTGCCAGCAGCCCGCGATGGATGCCTGAAGCTTTCTTT.

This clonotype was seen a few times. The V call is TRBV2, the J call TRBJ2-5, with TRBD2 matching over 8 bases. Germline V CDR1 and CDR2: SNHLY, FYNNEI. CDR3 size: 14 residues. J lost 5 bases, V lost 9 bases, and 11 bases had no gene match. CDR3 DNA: TGTGCCAGAGGGAGCGGGGGTAACGTCGAGACCCAGTACTTC. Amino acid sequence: CARGSGGNVETQYF.

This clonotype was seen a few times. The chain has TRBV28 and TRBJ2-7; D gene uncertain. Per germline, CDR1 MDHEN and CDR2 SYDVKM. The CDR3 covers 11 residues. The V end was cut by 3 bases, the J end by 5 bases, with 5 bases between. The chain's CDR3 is CASSFRNEQYF. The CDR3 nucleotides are TGTGCCAGCAGTTTTAGGAACGAGCAGTACTTC.

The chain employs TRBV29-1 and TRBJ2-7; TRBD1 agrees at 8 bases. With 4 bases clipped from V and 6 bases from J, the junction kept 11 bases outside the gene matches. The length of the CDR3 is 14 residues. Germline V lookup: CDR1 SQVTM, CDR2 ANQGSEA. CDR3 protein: CSVGLYAGGGEQYF. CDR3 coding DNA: TGCAGCGTTGGCCTTTATGCAGGGGGCGGCGAGCAGTACTTC.

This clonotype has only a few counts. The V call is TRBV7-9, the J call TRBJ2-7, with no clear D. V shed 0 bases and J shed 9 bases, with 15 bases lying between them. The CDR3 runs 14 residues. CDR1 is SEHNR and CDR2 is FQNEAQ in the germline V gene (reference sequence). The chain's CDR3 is CASSLAGGPLGQYF. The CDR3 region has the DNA TGTGCCAGCAGCTTAGCGGGCGGACCTTTGGGGCAGTACTTC.

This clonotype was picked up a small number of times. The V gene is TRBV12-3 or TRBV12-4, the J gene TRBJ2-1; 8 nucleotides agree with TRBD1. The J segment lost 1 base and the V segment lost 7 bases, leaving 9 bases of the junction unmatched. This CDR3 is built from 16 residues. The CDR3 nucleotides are TGTGCCAGCACCCAGACAGGGGCTGGATCCTACAATGAGCAGTTCTTC. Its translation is CASTQTGAGSYNEQFF.

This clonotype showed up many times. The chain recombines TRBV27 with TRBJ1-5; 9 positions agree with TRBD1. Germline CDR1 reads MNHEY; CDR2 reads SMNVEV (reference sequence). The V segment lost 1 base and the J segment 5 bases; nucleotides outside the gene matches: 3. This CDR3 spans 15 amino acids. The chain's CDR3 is CASSLLWTGDQPQHF. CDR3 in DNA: TGTGCCAGCAGTTTATTGTGGACAGGGGATCAGCCCCAGCATTTT.

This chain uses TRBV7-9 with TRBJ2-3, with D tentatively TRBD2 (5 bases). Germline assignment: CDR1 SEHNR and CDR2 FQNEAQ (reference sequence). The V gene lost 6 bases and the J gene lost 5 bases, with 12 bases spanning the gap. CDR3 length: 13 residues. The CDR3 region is CASSSGIIDTQYF. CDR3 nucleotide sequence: TGTGCCAGCAGTTCGGGGATTATAGATACGCAGTATTTT.

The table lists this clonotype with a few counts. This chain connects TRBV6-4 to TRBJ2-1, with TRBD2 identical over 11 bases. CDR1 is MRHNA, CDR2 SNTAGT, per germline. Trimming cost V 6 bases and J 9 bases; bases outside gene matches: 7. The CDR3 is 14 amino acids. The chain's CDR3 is CASRRLAGYGEQFF. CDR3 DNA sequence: TGTGCCAGCAGGAGACTAGCGGGATACGGTGAGCAGTTCTTC.

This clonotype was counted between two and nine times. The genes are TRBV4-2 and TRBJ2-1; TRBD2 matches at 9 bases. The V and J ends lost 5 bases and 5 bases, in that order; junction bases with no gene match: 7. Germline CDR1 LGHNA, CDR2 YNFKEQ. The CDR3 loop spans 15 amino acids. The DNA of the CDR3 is TGTGCCAGCAGCAACAGAGCGGGAGGCAACAATGAGCAGTTCTTC. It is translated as CASSNRAGGNNEQFF.

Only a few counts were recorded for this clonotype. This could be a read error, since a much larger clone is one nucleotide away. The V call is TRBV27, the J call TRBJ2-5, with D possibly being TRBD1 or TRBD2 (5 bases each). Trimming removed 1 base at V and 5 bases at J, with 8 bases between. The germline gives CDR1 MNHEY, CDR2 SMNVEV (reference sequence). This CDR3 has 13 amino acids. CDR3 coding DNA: TGTGCCAGCAGTTTATGGGACGGGGAGACCCAGTACTTC. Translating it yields CASSLWDGETQYF.

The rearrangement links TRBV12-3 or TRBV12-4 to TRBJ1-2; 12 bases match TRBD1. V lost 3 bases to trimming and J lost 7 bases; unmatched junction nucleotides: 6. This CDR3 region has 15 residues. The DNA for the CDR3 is TGTGCCAGCAGTTTCCCGGGACAGGGGGCGTCTGGCTACACCTTC. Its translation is CASSFPGQGASGYTF.